This T cell receptor beta chain was observed in a study of blood T cell repertoires in COVID-19. Study context: The origin of the acute and convalescent COVID-19 samples was the United States, Italy and Spain.

With 5 bases removed from V and 3 bases from J, the gap between germline ends came to 11 bases. Per the germline V gene, CDR1 is SGHTA and CDR2 is FQGNSA. The length of the CDR3 is 14 residues. Ages ranged from roughly 18 to 100 years, with residence in fewer than 25 US areas. Per the authors' pipeline: Amplification from reference gene primers served as the basis for estimated nucleated cell counts. The data were produced by immunoSEQ multiplex PCR, yet TCRdb's version contains in-frame clones alone and is incomplete. V, J and clone size were drawn from that table, and D and trimming were deduced from the DNA. The table lists around 170,000 clones, roughly nine tenths of them singletons.

The specimen was PBMCs or T cells enriched from blood (not recorded which). The chain uses TRBV7-2 and TRBJ2-1; D is unresolved. The origin of this receptor is a woman between 45 and 60 years old who had recovered from COVID-19. Here the CDR3 DNA reads TGTGCCAGCAGCCCAGAGTACAGCTACAATGAGCAGTTCTTC. Translating it yields CASSPEYSYNEQFF.